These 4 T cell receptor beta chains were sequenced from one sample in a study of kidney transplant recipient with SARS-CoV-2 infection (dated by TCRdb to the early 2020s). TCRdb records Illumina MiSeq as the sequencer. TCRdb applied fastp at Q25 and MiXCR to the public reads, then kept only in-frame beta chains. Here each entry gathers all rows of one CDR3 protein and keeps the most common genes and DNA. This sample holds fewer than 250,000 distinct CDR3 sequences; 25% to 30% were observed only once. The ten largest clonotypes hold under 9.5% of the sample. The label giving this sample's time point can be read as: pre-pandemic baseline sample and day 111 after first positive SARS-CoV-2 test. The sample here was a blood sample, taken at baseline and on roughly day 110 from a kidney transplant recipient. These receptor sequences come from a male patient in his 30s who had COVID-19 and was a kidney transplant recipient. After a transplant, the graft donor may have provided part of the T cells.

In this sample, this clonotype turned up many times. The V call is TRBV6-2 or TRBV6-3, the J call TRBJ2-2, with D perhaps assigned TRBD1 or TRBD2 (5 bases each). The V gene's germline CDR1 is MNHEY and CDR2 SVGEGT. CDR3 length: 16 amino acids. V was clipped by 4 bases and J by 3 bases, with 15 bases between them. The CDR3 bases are TGTGCCAGCAGTTCCCCAAGGCTGGGGGACACCGGGGAGCTGTTTTTT. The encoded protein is CASSSPRLGDTGELFF.

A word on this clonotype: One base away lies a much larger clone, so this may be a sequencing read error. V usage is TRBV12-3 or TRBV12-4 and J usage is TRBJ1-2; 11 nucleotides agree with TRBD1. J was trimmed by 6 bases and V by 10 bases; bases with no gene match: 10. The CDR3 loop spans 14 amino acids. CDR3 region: CAIRRTGGADGYTF. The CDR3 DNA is TGTGCCATCAGACGGACAGGGGGCGCCGATGGCTACACCTTC.

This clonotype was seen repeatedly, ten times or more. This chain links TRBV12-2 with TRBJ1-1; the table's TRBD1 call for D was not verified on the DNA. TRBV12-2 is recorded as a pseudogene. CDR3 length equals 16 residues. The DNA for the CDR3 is TGTGCAACCTTACCACCGGACAGGGATACGAACACTGAAGCTTTCTTT. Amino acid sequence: CATLPPDRDTNTEAFF.

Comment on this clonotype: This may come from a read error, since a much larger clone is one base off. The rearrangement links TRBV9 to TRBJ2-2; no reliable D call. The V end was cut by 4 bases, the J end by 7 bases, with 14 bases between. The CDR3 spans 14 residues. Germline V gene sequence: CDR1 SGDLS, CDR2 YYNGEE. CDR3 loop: CASSLRHSSGELFF. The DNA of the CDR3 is TGTGCCAGCAGCCTCAGACACTCTAGCGGGGAGCTGTTTTTT.